Listed here are 18 T cell receptor beta chains from one sample, sequenced in a study of spatial heterogeneity in lung cancer. Time point of the sample: sample taken at primary tumor resection. TCRdb called the 5' RACE reads again in MiXCR, with one record for every CDR3 protein. The data show 30,000 to 45,000 distinct CDR3 sequences, about 7% seen once. The material sequenced was PBMCs, taken at surgery. The origin of the receptors is a female donor with early-stage non-small cell lung cancer.

This clonotype showed up many times. The chain joins TRBV28 to TRBJ2-5, with D uncertain. V lost 1 base and J lost 4, with 10 bases in between. Germline CDR1 MDHEN, CDR2 SYDVKM. The CDR3 sequence is 14 residues long. Here the CDR3 DNA reads TGTGCCAGCAGTTTATTCCGTTCGACAGAGACCCAGTACTTC. The encoded protein is CASSLFRSTETQYF.

This clonotype has ten or more counts. The chain joins TRBV4-2 to TRBJ2-1; 8 nucleotides agree with TRBD2. This CDR3 is 14 amino acids long. After removal of 4 bases from V and 8 bases from J, the junction contained 7 bases not matched to a gene. The germline V gene encodes CDR1 LGHNA and CDR2 YNFKEQ. CDR3 protein: CASSPGGGRDEQFF. In DNA form, the CDR3 reads TGTGCCAGCAGCCCGGGGGGGGGCAGAGATGAGCAGTTCTTC.

By share of the sample, this clonotype is medium-sized. The chain recombines TRBV4-3 with TRBJ2-1; 10 nucleotides align to TRBD1. The CDR3 has 15 amino acids. The germline V gene has CDR1 LGHNA and CDR2 YSLEER. Trimming took 1 base from V and 6 from J; bases not matched to a gene: 3. The CDR3 DNA reads TGCGCCAGCAGCCAAGTGACAGGGGGCCGCAATGAGCAGTTCTTC. This translates into CASSQVTGGRNEQFF.

This clonotype was observed a handful of times. This rearrangement joins TRBV11-2 to TRBJ1-4; 8 bases are shared with TRBD1. This CDR3 has 16 amino acids. The V gene end was trimmed by 5 bases and the J gene end by 11 bases; junction bases not matched to a gene: 16. CDR1 SGHAT and CDR2 FQNNGV come from the germline V gene. CDR3 residues: CASSRAGGRGARKLFF. In DNA, the CDR3 is TGTGCCAGCAGCCGGGCAGGGGGCCGAGGGGCCCGGAAACTGTTTTTT.

This clonotype was seen at least ten times. This chain links TRBV5-1 with TRBJ1-1; 7 bases map to TRBD1. Germline assignment: CDR1 SGHRS and CDR2 YFSETQ. This CDR3 has 14 residues. The ends lost 1 base at V and 5 bases at J; junction bases unmatched: 5. CDR3 bases: TGCGCCAGCAGCTTGCAGAGGGGGCAAACTGAAGCTTTCTTT. Translation: CASSLQRGQTEAFF.

There are many counts of this clonotype. The CDR3: CASSPQLAGGVPDTQYF. Written as DNA, the CDR3 is TGTGCCAGCAGCCCACAACTAGCGGGAGGAGTCCCAGATACGCAGTATTTT. The chain carries TRBV9 and TRBJ2-3; 12 bases map to TRBD2. CDR3 length: 17 residues. CDR1 is SGDLS, CDR2 YYNGEE, per germline. V was pared by 4 bases and J by 4 bases, with 10 bases of the junction left unmatched.

This clonotype has a count of ten or more. The chain joins TRBV20-1 to TRBJ2-7, with 7 bases matching TRBD1. CDR3 size: 14 residues. Trimming cost V 6 bases and J 4 bases; bases outside gene matches: 12. The V gene's germline CDR1 is DFQATT and CDR2 SNEGSKA (reference sequence). DNA of the CDR3: TGCAGTGCGCAACCGGGACAGCCTCAATACGAGCAGTACTTC. It is translated as CSAQPGQPQYEQYF.

At least ten counts were recorded for this clonotype. The chain links TRBV5-6 to TRBJ2-1, with 8 bases lining up with TRBD2. Trimming took 2 bases from V and 9 from J; bases not matched to a gene: 10. This CDR3 spans 15 amino acids. CDR1 is SGHDT, CDR2 YYEEEE, per germline. CDR3 DNA: TGTGCCAGCAGCTTAGGGACTAGTCGGGCCAGTGAGCAGTTCTTC. Its translation: CASSLGTSRASEQFF.

This clonotype was picked up a small number of times. This chain joins TRBV7-9 and TRBJ1-5, with unresolved D. The CDR3 runs 14 residues. Trimming stripped 6 bases from V and 1 base from J, with 10 bases between. The germline CDR1 and CDR2 sequences are SEHNR and FQNEAQ (reference sequence). The CDR3 is CASSSGISNQPQHF. The DNA of the CDR3 is TGTGCCAGCAGTTCCGGGATAAGCAATCAGCCCCAGCATTTT.

This clonotype was counted at least ten times. The V gene is TRBV4-3, the J gene TRBJ1-1; D ambiguous. This CDR3 is built from 14 residues. V was pared by 0 bases and J by 1 base, with 6 bases between. In germline, CDR1 is LGHNA, CDR2 YSLEER. CDR3 region: CASSQDYENTEAFF. The CDR3, as DNA: TGCGCCAGCAGCCAAGATTACGAGAACACTGAAGCTTTCTTT.

This chain joins TRBV16 and TRBJ2-7; TRBD1 aligns across 10 bases. The CDR3 sequence is 13 residues long. The V gene end was trimmed by 4 bases and the J gene end by 5 bases; junction bases not matched to a gene: 2. From germline, CDR1 is KGHSY and CDR2 FQNENV. CDR3 nucleotide sequence: TGTGCCAGCAGCCGGGACAGGGGCAACGAGCAGTACTTC. It translates to CASSRDRGNEQYF.

The chain uses TRBV7-2 and TRBJ2-3, with a possible D match to TRBD2 (6 bases). CDR1 is SGHTA, CDR2 FQGNSA, per germline. V was clipped by 5 bases and J by 6 bases, with 18 bases between them. The CDR3 spans 15 residues. The CDR3, as DNA: TGTGCCAGCAGCCTCGGGACTCCATCCTGGGATACGCAGTATTTT. Protein product: CASSLGTPSWDTQYF.

By share of the sample, this clonotype is medium-sized. The chain joins TRBV7-2 to TRBJ2-7; D unresolved. In germline, CDR1 is SGHTA, CDR2 FQGNSA. V lost 1 base and J lost 4, with 11 bases in between. This CDR3 has 14 residues. CDR3 DNA sequence: TGTGCCAGCAGCTTAGGTAATTCCCTTTACGAGCAGTACTTC. This sequence encodes CASSLGNSLYEQYF.

By share, this clonotype ranks as medium-sized (0.01 to 0.1%). The junction does not match germline at one end; this may be a read error. V gene TRBV3-1 combines with J gene TRBJ1-4; a possible D gene is TRBD1 (6 bases). The V gene's germline CDR1 is LGHDT and CDR2 YNNKEL (reference sequence). The CDR3 contains 16 residues. The DNA for the CDR3 is TGTGCCAGCAGCCAAGGGATTGGGACAACGAATGAAAAACTGTTTTTT. This encodes CASSQGIGTTNEKLFF.

This clonotype came up many times. This chain links TRBV28 with TRBJ1-2; D gene unclear. Trimming left V 8 bases short and J 3 bases short, with 13 bases between. Germline V gene lookup returns CDR1 MDHEN and CDR2 SYDVKM. This CDR3 has 13 amino acids. CDR3 sequence reads: CASRKGLDYGYTF. DNA for the CDR3: TGTGCCAGCCGTAAAGGGCTGGACTATGGCTACACCTTC.

This chain connects TRBV7-2 to TRBJ2-1, with TRBD2 matching over 7 bases. Germline V gene lookup returns CDR1 SGHTA and CDR2 FQGNSA. This CDR3 has 16 amino acids. With V trimmed by 3 bases and J by 5 bases, 10 bases remained unmatched. The CDR3 DNA follows: TGTGCCAGCAGCTTCTTCCCCGGGACTAACGACAATGAGCAGTTCTTC. Translated: CASSFFPGTNDNEQFF. The full variable domain, rest sourced from reference TRBV7-2 and TRBJ2-1, is GAGVSQSPSNKVTEKGKDVELRCDPISGHTALYWYRQSLGQGLEFLIYFQGNSAPDKSGLPSDRFSAERTGGSVSTLTIQRTQQEDSAVYLCASSFFPGTNDNEQFFGPGTRLTVL.

V and J are TRBV12-3 or TRBV12-4 and TRBJ2-7, with a weak D call TRBD1 (6 bases). This CDR3 is 12 amino acids long. The V and J ends lost 2 bases and 6 bases respectively, with 8 bases between them. The CDR3 sequence: CASSLSGAEQYF. The CDR3 nucleotides are TGTGCCAGCAGTTTATCAGGGGCCGAGCAGTACTTC.

This chain links TRBV27 with TRBJ2-1, with 7 bases matching TRBD2. V was clipped by 6 bases and J by 4 bases; unmatched bases: 9. Germline V gene lookup returns CDR1 MNHEY and CDR2 SMNVEV (reference sequence). The CDR3 loop spans 15 amino acids. CDR3 sequence reads: CASSPLSGGYNEQFF. The CDR3 region has the DNA TGTGCCAGCAGCCCACTCTCGGGGGGATACAATGAGCAGTTCTTC.